Included here is one TCR beta chain sequence, with context. This entry comes from a study of T-cell reconstitution after alpha-beta-depleted transplantation in children. Germline CDR1 and CDR2: MNHEY and SMNVEV (reference sequence). The V and J ends lost 7 bases and 9 bases, in that order; junction bases with no gene match: 7. CDR3 length equals 12 residues. Unique molecular identifiers were used to barcode this TCRbeta library. A single record per CDR3 protein comes from TCRdb applying MiXCR to the PCR reads. The profile covers around 240,000 distinct CDR3 sequences, with over 9.5% appearing a single time and around 5% taken by the ten largest.

Here the sequenced sample was PBMCs from the stem cell graft donor, taken from the stem cell graft. The sequence was collected from a human donor who donated a stem cell graft to a child with SCID. The V and J genes are TRBV27 and TRBJ1-2; 8 nucleotides line up with TRBD1. The CDR3 nucleotides are TGTGCCAGCACTACAGGGGGTCTTAGCTACACCTTC. Residues: CASTTGGLSYTF.